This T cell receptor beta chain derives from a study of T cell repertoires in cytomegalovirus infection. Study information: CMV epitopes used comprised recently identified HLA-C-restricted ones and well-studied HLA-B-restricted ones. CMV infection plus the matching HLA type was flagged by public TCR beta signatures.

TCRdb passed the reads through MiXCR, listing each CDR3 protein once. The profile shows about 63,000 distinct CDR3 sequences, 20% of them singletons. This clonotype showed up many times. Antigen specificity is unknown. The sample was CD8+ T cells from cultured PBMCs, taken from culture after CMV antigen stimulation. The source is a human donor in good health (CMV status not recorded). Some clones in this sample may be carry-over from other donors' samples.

In DNA form, the CDR3 reads TGTGCCAGCAGCTTGGTGATGGCGGGGGTCCCCTACAATGAGCAGTTCTTC. Protein sequence: CASSLVMAGVPYNEQFF. The J gene is TRBJ2-1, the V gene TRBV7-8; 7 bases match TRBD2. Germline trimming cut 3 bases from V and 2 bases from J; bases unmatched to any gene: 10. The CDR3 spans 17 residues. CDR1 is SGHVS and CDR2 is FQNEAQ in the germline V gene.